The present T cell receptor beta chain was sequenced within a study of CD8+CD57+ T cells in acquired aplastic anemia (dated by TCRdb to 2016 to 2019). Broadly, across the study: On average, sorted CD4+ and CD8+ cells yielded around 3.5 ug of extracted DNA, with a range of about 0.19 to 30 ug. Healthy donor samples averaged around 9.8 million reads for CD4+ and 11 million to 13 million for CD8+ cells.

The study deep-sequenced TCR repertoires of sorted CD4+ and CD8+ blood T cells from severe aplastic anemia patients and healthy subjects. Ficoll-Paque density gradient centrifugation was used to isolate peripheral blood mononuclear cells. Before DNA extraction, CD4+ and CD8+ T cells were sorted by FACS or by magnetic beads. Study-wide findings and limitations: About 30 CD8+ CDR3 sequences were found to be shared between patients and controls, but these sequences appeared to be highly expressed in patients and within the immunodominant clones of the patients. No significant difference in CD8+ Simpson's diversity was found between patients and healthy controls (P=0.060).

In this sample, this clonotype turned up many times. No antigen is known for it. Base qualities are not at hand, and no much larger clone is one base apart. Inclusive of the bounding cysteine and phenylalanine, the CDR3 is 15 residues long. The CDR3 DNA has 45 bases and is translated from base 1. From V the trimming removes 6 bases and from J it removes 0 bases, while the gene matches leave 4 bases of the junction unaccounted for. CDR1 SNHLY and CDR2 FYNNEI are derived from the germline V gene. Genomic DNA was used as template for profiling of TCR beta VDJ combinations and CDR3 sequences. An Illumina HiSeq 2000 was used for TCR repertoire sequencing. The published analysis was carried out like this. TRBV/TRBJ rearrangement plots, CDR3 size and DJ length profiles, and Simpson's diversity index were used to assess repertoires. The immunodominant clone was defined as the most abundant DNA sequence in deep sequencing data. CDR3 amino acid sequences were checked for sharing across subjects and were also compared against the VDJdb database and published repertoires. TCRdb's own reprocessing of the public reads used fastp at Q25 and MiXCR and kept productive beta chains. Rows with one shared CDR3 protein collapse into an entry with the most common genes and DNA. The V and J calls reflect TCRdb's pipeline rather than the authors' work. The sample includes 150,000 or so distinct CDR3 sequences, with approximately 60% observed a single time. The ten largest clones add up to 45% of the sample.

Sequencing was done on a sample of sorted CD4+, CD8+, or CD8+CD57+ T cells (not recorded which) from PBMCs. This clonotype originated in a human donor in good health. The V and J segments used are TRBV2 and TRBJ2-7; 11 nucleotides in the junction match TRBD2. The DNA reads TGTGCCAGCAGAGCGGGACTAGCGGCCTCCTACGAGCAGTACTTC. Protein translation: CASRAGLAASYEQYF.